A single T cell receptor beta chain is shown here with its context. Its antigen remains unidentified. Germline assignment: CDR1 LNHNV and CDR2 YYDKDF (reference sequence). With 4 bases removed from V and 6 bases from J, the gap between germline ends came to 10 bases. The CDR3 extends over 13 amino acids. Using immunoSEQ multiplex PCR, the repertoire was profiled, and TCRdb retains in-frame clones only, with some absent. The table includes 4,500 to 6,000 clones, roughly 29% detected once. The data derive from a study of T cell clones after liver transplantation. Study details: Until 12-24 months post-transplant, subjects got standard immunosuppression and no induction.

TCRbeta sequences of proliferating CFSE-low MLR cells were labeled alloreactive. Pre-transplant recipient cells met graft donor PBMCs, splenocytes, lymph-node cells, or third-party PBMCs. Study observations and caveats: A larger donor-reactive than third-party decline suggested partial antigen-specific deletion. Graft donor-reactive T cells possibly entered the graft instead of undergoing deletion.

V gene TRBV15 combines with J gene TRBJ1-3; D unresolved. Sequencing was carried out using CD4+ T cells from cultured PBMCs. The receptor was derived from a human patient who received a liver transplant. These T cells may partly come from the graft donor. The CDR3, as DNA: TGTGCCACCAGCATTGGAGGGTCAAACACCATATATTTT. It is translated as CATSIGGSNTIYF.